These 18 T cell receptor beta chains originate from one sample sequenced in a study of blood T cells in healthy people across ages. The use of a sample-barcoded 5' primer and a J-beta primer mix characterized a second PCR of roughly 7 to 11 cycles. TCRdb independently ran MiXCR on the 5' RACE reads; one entry per CDR3 protein. The sample includes 800,000 or so distinct CDR3 sequences, 25% of them seen just once. The data were also submitted as part of a second study, on T cells of mothers and their children.

Sequencing was done on a sample of blood. These receptors all come from a boy under 18 in good health.

This clonotype was picked up many times. The CDR3 reads CASSSPGYEQYF. CDR3 DNA: TGTGCCAGCAGTTCCCCAGGGTACGAGCAGTACTTC. J is TRBJ2-7 and V is TRBV28, with D possibly being TRBD1 (5 bases). V lost 4 bases and J 4 bases, leaving 8 bases between the germline ends. Per the germline V gene, CDR1 is MDHEN and CDR2 is SYDVKM. The CDR3 is made up of 12 amino acids.

This clonotype was observed many times. The chain is built from TRBV6-4 and TRBJ2-3, with 15 bases identical to TRBD2. Germline V CDR1 and CDR2: MRHNA, SNTAGT. Trimming removed 4 bases from V and 6 bases from J; junction bases left unmatched: 5. The CDR3 has 16 residues. The CDR3 DNA follows: TGTGCCAGCAGTGCCGGGACTAGCGGGGGGAGCGATACGCAGTATTTT. The encoded protein is CASSAGTSGGSDTQYF.

V usage is TRBV20-1 and J usage is TRBJ2-6, with TRBD1 matching over 9 bases. The CDR3 sequence is 19 residues long. CDR1 DFQATT and CDR2 SNEGSKA come from the germline V gene (reference sequence). The trim removed 6 bases at V and 0 bases at J, leaving 15 bases unmatched. Written as DNA, the CDR3 is TGCAGTGCCAAATCGCCGGGACAGGGTACAGGCTCTGGGGCCAACGTCCTGACTTTC. This sequence encodes CSAKSPGQGTGSGANVLTF.

This clonotype was detected only a few times. The gene calls are TRBV4-3 and TRBJ2-2; D call uncertain. Trimming shortened V by 0 bases and J by 3 bases, and 5 bases separated the two germline ends. The germline V gene encodes CDR1 LGHNA and CDR2 YSLEER. The CDR3 spans 14 residues. The CDR3 is CASSQDSDTGELFF. The DNA of the CDR3 is TGCGCCAGCAGCCAAGACTCGGACACCGGGGAGCTGTTTTTT.

This chain joins TRBV7-3 and TRBJ2-1; 7 bases are shared with TRBD1. Germline assignment: CDR1 SGHTA and CDR2 FQGTGA. The CDR3 loop spans 16 amino acids. Trimming at V came to 0 bases and at J to 6 bases, leaving 8 bases not matched to a gene. The DNA of the CDR3 is TGTGCCAGCAGCTTAACGTTTACAGGGGCGGTCAATGAGCAGTTCTTC. As protein: CASSLTFTGAVNEQFF.

V and J are TRBV7-9 and TRBJ2-7; possibly TRBD2 for D (6 bases). The V gene lost 6 bases and the J gene lost 2 bases, with 14 bases spanning the gap. Germline CDR1 and CDR2: SEHNR and FQNEAQ (reference sequence). This CDR3 comprises 14 residues. For the CDR3, the DNA is TGTGCCAGCAGTCCGACTAGACCTCCCTACGAGCAGTACTTC. As protein: CASSPTRPPYEQYF.

This clonotype has only a few counts. The V call is TRBV7-2, the J call TRBJ1-6; D gene unclear. Germline CDR1 reads SGHTA; CDR2 reads FQGNSA. Trimming removed 6 bases at V and 3 bases at J, with 12 bases between. The CDR3 runs 15 residues. For the CDR3, the DNA is TGTGCCAGCAGATCTGACCGCTTCTATAATTCACCCCTCCACTTT. Protein: CASRSDRFYNSPLHF.

In regard to this clonotype: One end of the junction fails to match germline, which may point to a read error. The CDR3 sequence: CGVGSDNQPQHF. CDR3 coding DNA: TGCGGCGTTGGTAGTGATAATCAGCCCCAGCATTTT. The gene calls are TRBV29-1 and TRBJ1-5, with D unresolved. CDR3 length: 12 residues. Germline V gene lookup returns CDR1 SQVTM and CDR2 ANQGSEA.

V and J are TRBV10-3 and TRBJ2-1; 9 nucleotides line up with TRBD2. The DNA end favors TRBJ2-7, so the J call may be wrong. The CDR3 sequence is 14 residues long. In germline, CDR1 is ENHRY, CDR2 SYGVKD. The CDR3 nucleotides are TGTGCCATCAGTGAGACTAGCGGGCGGTACGAGCAGTACTTC. This codes for CAISETSGRYEQYF.

This sequence joins TRBV5-1 and TRBJ1-2, with 12 bases that match TRBD1. The CDR3 runs to 15 residues. In germline, CDR1 is SGHRS, CDR2 YFSETQ. The J segment lost 8 bases and the V segment lost 0 bases, leaving 5 bases of the junction unmatched. The CDR3 sequence is CASSLGDRGLEGYTF. CDR3 in DNA: TGCGCCAGCAGCTTGGGGGACAGGGGGCTGGAAGGCTACACCTTC.

The rearrangement links TRBV25-1 to TRBJ2-1; TRBD2 aligns across 9 bases. V gave up 4 bases and J gave up 8 bases; unmatched junction bases: 9. Germline values: CDR1 MGHDK, CDR2 SYGVNS. This CDR3 comprises 15 residues. CDR3 protein: CASSGVAGDMYEQFF. In nucleotides, the CDR3 is TGTGCCAGCAGTGGGGTAGCGGGAGATATGTATGAGCAGTTCTTC.

V is TRBV9 and J is TRBJ2-3, with TRBD1 matching 7 bases. This CDR3 comprises 15 residues. Germline CDR1 and CDR2: SGDLS and YYNGEE. V dropped 4 bases and J dropped 4; count of bases not matched to a gene: 9. CDR3 loop: CASSRDRVVADTQYF. The CDR3 nucleotides are TGTGCCAGCAGCCGTGACAGGGTAGTTGCAGATACGCAGTATTTT.

The V and J genes are TRBV9 and TRBJ2-3; D not resolved. Trimming stripped 0 bases from V and 2 bases from J, with 7 bases between. The CDR3 totals 14 residues. From germline, CDR1 is SGDLS and CDR2 YYNGEE. In nucleotides, the CDR3 is TGTGCCAGCAGCGTAGCCCCAAACACAGATACGCAGTATTTT. It encodes CASSVAPNTDTQYF.

V usage is TRBV29-1 and J usage is TRBJ2-4; 7 bases line up with TRBD2. From germline, CDR1 is SQVTM and CDR2 ANQGSEA. V trimming: 7 bases; J trimming: 8 bases; junction bases outside the gene matches: 5. The CDR3 runs 11 residues. The CDR3 coding sequence is TGCAGCGGGGAGGCGGGAGACATTCAGTACTTC. It encodes CSGEAGDIQYF.

The rearrangement links TRBV27 to TRBJ1-5; D is unclear. Per the germline V gene, CDR1 is MNHEY and CDR2 is SMNVEV (reference sequence). Trimming took 5 bases from V and 1 from J, leaving 15 bases between them. The CDR3 loop spans 16 amino acids. CDR3 in DNA: TGTGCCAGCAGTCCGCTCTTAGGAATAAGCAATCAGCCCCAGCATTTT. This encodes CASSPLLGISNQPQHF.

The chain links TRBV27 to TRBJ2-2; 10 bases agree with TRBD1. Germline V gene sequence: CDR1 MNHEY, CDR2 SMNVEV (reference sequence). Unmatched junction bases numbered 15, after V lost 2 bases and J lost 6 bases. The CDR3 covers 19 residues. The CDR3 protein is CASSLGWWRQGAQAGELFF. CDR3 nucleotides: TGTGCCAGCAGTTTAGGCTGGTGGCGACAGGGGGCGCAGGCCGGGGAGCTGTTTTTT.

This clonotype was seen a handful of times. This chain connects TRBV6-2 or TRBV6-3 to TRBJ1-5; D gene uncertain. The CDR3 is 12 amino acids. In germline, CDR1 is MNHEY, CDR2 SVGEGT. Trimming removed 2 bases at V and 7 bases at J, with 6 bases between. In DNA, the CDR3 is TGTGCCAGCAGTTACGCGGGGCAGCCCCAGCATTTT. This sequence encodes CASSYAGQPQHF.

The chain uses TRBV20-1 and TRBJ2-3; 9 bases fit TRBD2. With V trimmed by 0 bases and J by 2 bases, 6 bases remained unmatched. The V gene's germline CDR1 is DFQATT and CDR2 SNEGSKA (reference sequence). The CDR3 contains 16 residues. The CDR3 nucleotides read TGCAGTGCTAGAGATATCCTAGCGGGGCACACAGATACGCAGTATTTT. It is translated as CSARDILAGHTDTQYF.